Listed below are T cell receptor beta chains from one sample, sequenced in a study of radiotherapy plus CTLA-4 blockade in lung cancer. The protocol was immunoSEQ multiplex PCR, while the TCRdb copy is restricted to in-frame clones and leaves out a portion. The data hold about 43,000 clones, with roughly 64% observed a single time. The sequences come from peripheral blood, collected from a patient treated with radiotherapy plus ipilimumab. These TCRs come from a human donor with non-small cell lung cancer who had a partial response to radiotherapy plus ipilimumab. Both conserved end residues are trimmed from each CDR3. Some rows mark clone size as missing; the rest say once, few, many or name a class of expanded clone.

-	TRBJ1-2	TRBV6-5	ASSYSISGYGYT
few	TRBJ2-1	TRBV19	ASSLPWAGGRNEQF
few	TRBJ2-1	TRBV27	ASTTPRLGNEQF
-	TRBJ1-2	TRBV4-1	ASSFEVPSNYGYT
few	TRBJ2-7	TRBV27	ASSLARGTYEQY
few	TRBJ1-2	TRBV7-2	ASSYNRDWVGYT
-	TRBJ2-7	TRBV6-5	ASSLLTSGGYEQY
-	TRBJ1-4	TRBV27	ASSFLGQGSTEKLF
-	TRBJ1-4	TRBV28	ASRRTGGAEKLF
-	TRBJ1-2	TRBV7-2	ASSLGGGQGSYGYT
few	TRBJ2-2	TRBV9	ASSVGSGAANTGELF
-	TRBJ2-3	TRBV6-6	ASSPAGEDTQY
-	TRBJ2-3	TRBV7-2	ASSLSGGKEDTQY
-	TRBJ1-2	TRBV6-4	ASSLGTGPHYGYT
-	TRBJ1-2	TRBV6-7	ASSYGWGGRSDYGYT
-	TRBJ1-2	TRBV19	ASSMLPGQGAKGYT
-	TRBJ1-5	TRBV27	ASSLVGQGGNQPQH
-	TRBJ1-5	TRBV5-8	ASSLGQGQPQH
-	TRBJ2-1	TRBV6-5	ASSYVAGVNEQF
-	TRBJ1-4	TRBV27	ASRPGVNEKLF
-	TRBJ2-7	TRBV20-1	SARTGLWQY
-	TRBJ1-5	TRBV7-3	ASSSGPNQPQH
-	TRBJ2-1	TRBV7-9	ASSLGSDLTEQF
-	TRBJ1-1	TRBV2	ASRQGAPNTEAF
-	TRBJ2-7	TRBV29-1	SVTGQGSSYEQY
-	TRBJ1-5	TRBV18	ASSPGTGGYNQPQH
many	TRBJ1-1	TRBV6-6	ASSYLGQNTEAF
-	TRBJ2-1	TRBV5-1	ASSVDRSLGEQF
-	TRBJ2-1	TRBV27	ASTPAGGPLYNEQF
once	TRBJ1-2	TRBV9	ASSLEGYGYT
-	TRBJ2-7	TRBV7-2	ASSRDRGTVEQY
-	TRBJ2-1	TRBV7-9	ASSTDWAGSYNEQF
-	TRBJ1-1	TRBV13	ASSEPGDFYTEAF
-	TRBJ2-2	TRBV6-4	ASRPGGPDTGELF
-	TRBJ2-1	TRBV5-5	ASSFPLNEQF
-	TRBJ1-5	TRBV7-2	ASSLGNTGQPQH
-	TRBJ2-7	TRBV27	ASSLIAGEYPYEQY
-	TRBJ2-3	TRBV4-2	ASSQALAGTFTDTQY
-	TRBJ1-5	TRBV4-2	ASSQGQGDQPQH
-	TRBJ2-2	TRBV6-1	ASSELGQGNTGELF
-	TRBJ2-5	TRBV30	AWSVFTGAEY